A selection of T cell receptor beta chains follows, all from one sample in a study of long-term antiretroviral therapy in people with HIV. Clones were sequenced by immunoSEQ multiplex PCR, and TCRdb holds only the in-frame ones, with some missing. This table holds about 16,000 clones, around 87% found once. The material sequenced was unsorted PBMCs, taken 0.7 years before starting antiretroviral therapy. Every receptor here comes from a middle-aged man with HIV. The CDR3 runs from the conserved cysteine through the conserved F or W. A D gene is named only where the DNA matches it firmly. A clone size is listed for some rows: how often the clone was seen (once, few, many), or a class if it is expanded.

v_call	cdr3_length	d_call	j_call	clone_size	cdr3_nt	cdr3_aa
TRBV19	15	TRBD1	TRBJ1-5	once	TGTGCCAGTAGTAGGGACAGGGGAGCATGGCAGCCCCAGCATTTT	CASSRDRGAWQPQHF
TRBV30	13	NA	TRBJ2-2	NA	TGTGCCTGGAGCAATGATTCTCGAGAGGAGCTGTTTTTT	CAWSNDSREELFF
TRBV30	15	TRBD1	TRBJ2-2	once	TGTGCCTGGGTCTCCCAGACAGGGGTGGCCGGGGAGCTGTTTTTT	CAWVSQTGVAGELFF
TRBV4-3	16	TRBD1	TRBJ1-3	NA	TGCGCCAGCAGCCAAGATCGGGCAGGGGGCGGAAACACCATATATTTT	CASSQDRAGGGNTIYF
TRBV5-1	13	NA	TRBJ1-2	NA	TGCGCCAGCAGCTTGGGGGCGGGGGATGGCTACACCTTC	CASSLGAGDGYTF
TRBV28	17	TRBD1	TRBJ1-1	NA	TGTGCCAGCAGTTCTCGCAAGGGACAGGGGGCGCGCTCTGAAGCTTTCTTT	CASSSRKGQGARSEAFF
TRBV6-1	14	TRBD1	TRBJ2-7	NA	TGTGCCAGCAGCGTCGGACAGGTAGCCTACGAGCAGTACTTC	CASSVGQVAYEQYF
TRBV18	16	TRBD2	TRBJ2-3	NA	TGTGCCAGCTCACAGCAACTAGCGGGACTAACAGATACGCAGTATTTT	CASSQQLAGLTDTQYF
TRBV4-3	15	NA	TRBJ2-7	NA	TGCGCCAGCAGCCAAGAGTTGGAGGTCGGGAACGAGCAGTACTTC	CASSQELEVGNEQYF
TRBV10-3	14	NA	TRBJ1-1	NA	TGTGCCATCAGTGGACAGGAGAGTGGCACTGAAGCTTTCTTT	CAISGQESGTEAFF
TRBV18	16	TRBD1	TRBJ1-3	NA	TGTGCCAGCTCACCGGGACAGGGGGCTTTTGGAAACACCATATATTTT	CASSPGQGAFGNTIYF
TRBV7-2	15	TRBD1	TRBJ2-1	NA	TGTGCCAGCAGCTTAATCTGGACAGGGGGCAATGAGCAGTTCTTC	CASSLIWTGGNEQFF
TRBV11-2	15	TRBD2	TRBJ2-7	NA	TGTGCCAGCAGCTTAGTGGCGGGAGGAATCTACGAGCAGTACTTC	CASSLVAGGIYEQYF
TRBV19	16	TRBD2	TRBJ2-5	once	TGTGCCAGTAGTCCTCATCTAGCGGGGGGAAGAGAGACCCAGTACTTC	CASSPHLAGGRETQYF
TRBV28	17	TRBD1	TRBJ1-6	NA	TGTGCCAGCAGTTTATGGGGACAGGGGACCTATAATTCACCCCTCCACTTT	CASSLWGQGTYNSPLHF
TRBV2	14	TRBD1	TRBJ1-5	NA	TGTGCCAGCAGTCAGGTGACAGGGTACCAGCCCCAGCATTTT	CASSQVTGYQPQHF
TRBV6-5	16	NA	TRBJ2-5	NA	TGTGCCAGCAGTTACTACCAAAGGGGGGGCCAAGAGACCCAGTACTTC	CASSYYQRGGQETQYF
TRBV5-1	14	NA	TRBJ2-3	NA	TGCGCCAGCAGCTCCATTCCCAACACAGATACGCAGTATTTT	CASSSIPNTDTQYF
TRBV7-8	18	NA	TRBJ1-3	large	TGTGCCAGCAGCTTAAGCCCCGGGGCAGGCCTCTCTGGTAGGACCATATATTTT	CASSLSPGAGLSGRTIYF
TRBV7-2	15	TRBD1	TRBJ1-2	NA	TGTGCCAGCAGCTTAACTTCCACAGGGGCCGGGGGCTACACCTTC	CASSLTSTGAGGYTF
TRBV15	17	TRBD2	TRBJ2-7	few	TGTGCCACCAGCAGCGACCAGGGAGGGTTTCTAGAGGACGAGCAGTACTTC	CATSSDQGGFLEDEQYF
TRBV7-9	16	TRBD2	TRBJ2-1	NA	TGTGCCAGCAGCTGGACTAGCGGGGGGCGGTACAATGAGCAGTTCTTC	CASSWTSGGRYNEQFF
TRBV15	16	TRBD1	TRBJ2-5	NA	TGTGCCACCAGCAGAGATCGGGGACAGGGTAGGGAGACCCAGTACTTC	CATSRDRGQGRETQYF
TRBV7-2	15	TRBD2	TRBJ2-7	NA	TGTGCCAGCAGCTTAGCCGCTAGCGGGGTCCACGAGCAGTACTTC	CASSLAASGVHEQYF
TRBV4-2	22	TRBD2	TRBJ2-2	NA	TGTGCCAGCAGCCAAGAACCGGGACTAGCGGGAGGGCCCCCGCCCAACACCGGGGAGCTGTTTTTT	CASSQEPGLAGGPPPNTGELFF
TRBV21-1	11	NA	TRBJ2-7	few	TGTGCCAGCGGTAGATTCTACGAGCAGTACTTC	CASGRFYEQYF
TRBV4-1	16	NA	TRBJ1-5	NA	TGCGCCAGCAGCCAAGAAACAGGGAGGGCCAATCAGCCCCAGCATTTT	CASSQETGRANQPQHF
TRBV5-1	12	NA	TRBJ2-7	NA	TGCGCCAGCAGCTTTGAGGGGGGCGAGCAGTACTTC	CASSFEGGEQYF
TRBV14	17	TRBD2	TRBJ2-7	NA	TGTGCCAGCAGTCGCCTACTAAGGACTAGCGGGAGTTACGAGCAGTACTTC	CASSRLLRTSGSYEQYF
TRBV5-1	15	NA	TRBJ2-1	NA	TGCGCCAGCAGCTTCGGGGGAGTCGCCTACAATGAGCAGTTCTTC	CASSFGGVAYNEQFF
TRBV7-2	17	NA	TRBJ2-3	NA	TGTGCCAGCAGCTTAGTGTTTCAACGGCTCATAATGGATACGCAGTATTTT	CASSLVFQRLIMDTQYF
TRBV5-1	13	NA	TRBJ1-2	once	TGCGCCAGCAGCGAATATACAACTTATGGCTACACCTTC	CASSEYTTYGYTF
TRBV5-1	15	TRBD1	TRBJ2-7	NA	TGCGCCAGCAGCATAGCCGGGACAGCCCCCTACGAGCAGTACTTC	CASSIAGTAPYEQYF
TRBV27	14	NA	TRBJ1-2	NA	TGTGCCAGCAGTCCCCAGGACGGACTCTATGGCTACACCTTC	CASSPQDGLYGYTF
TRBV6-6	14	NA	TRBJ2-1	NA	TGTGCCAGCAGTCACGTGTCCGTCTACAATGAGCAGTTCTTC	CASSHVSVYNEQFF
TRBV29-1	15	TRBD2	TRBJ2-1	NA	TGCAGCGTTGAGGGGACGAGCGGGAGCTACAATGAGCAGTTCTTC	CSVEGTSGSYNEQFF
TRBV18	16	TRBD2	TRBJ2-2	NA	TGTGCCAGCTCACCACTAGCGGGAAAAAACACCGGGGAGCTGTTTTTT	CASSPLAGKNTGELFF
TRBV5-1	12	NA	TRBJ1-2	NA	TGCGCCAGCAGCCTGGACGGCTTGTCGGACACCTTC	CASSLDGLSDTF
TRBV30	12	NA	TRBJ2-2	NA	TGTGCCTGGACCGGCCGGACCGGGGAGCTGTTTTTT	CAWTGRTGELFF
TRBV5-5	16	NA	TRBJ1-5	NA	TGTGCCAGCAGCTTGGTTGTCAGGGGTCCCAATCAGCCCCAGCATTTT	CASSLVVRGPNQPQHF
TRBV19	15	NA	TRBJ1-6	NA	TGTGCCAGTAGTATTGGGCCTCCAGGAAACTCACCCCTCCACTTT	CASSIGPPGNSPLHF
TRBV2	12	TRBD2	TRBJ2-5	NA	TGTGCCGGACGACTAGCGCAAGAGACCCAGTACTTC	CAGRLAQETQYF
TRBV27	16	TRBD2	TRBJ2-1	NA	TGTGCCAGCAGTTTATTTAGCGGGGCCTCCTACAATGAGCAGTTCTTC	CASSLFSGASYNEQFF
TRBV14	14	TRBD1	TRBJ1-4	NA	TGTGCCAGCAGCCAAACAGGGGCGGGAGAAAAACTGTTTTTT	CASSQTGAGEKLFF
TRBV9	15	NA	TRBJ2-1	NA	TGTGCCAGCAGCGTAGATCTTCACGCGAACAATGAGCAGTTCTTC	CASSVDLHANNEQFF